This section outlines one T cell receptor (beta chain) sequence together with its context. Sequence at one end of the junction differs from germline and may be a read error. These data belong to a study of cytomegalovirus exposure and HLA in healthy donors. The primer mix had 60 Vbeta and 13 Jbeta primers. As processed by the authors: In a later analysis, roughly 86 million unique TCR beta chains included roughly 11 million shared by two or more donors. Sequencing was performed with immunoSEQ multiplex PCR; in TCRdb, only in-frame clones are kept and a portion is missing. V, J and clone size derive from that table, while D and trimming were established from the DNA sequence. The data show around 130,000 clones, more than 65% seen once. The germline V gene has CDR1 MNHEY and CDR2 SMNVEV (reference sequence). This CDR3 comprises 16 residues.

The specimen sequenced was PBMCs. This sequence was found in an older woman in good health and CMV-seropositive. V is TRBV27 and J is TRBJ2-1; 7 bases agree with TRBD1. The CDR3 nucleotides are TGTGCCAGCAGTCTATCGGACAGGCTCGCCTACAATGAGCAGTTCTTC. Amino acids: CASSLSDRLAYNEQFF.